Sequencing of this T cell receptor beta chain was carried out in a study of spatial heterogeneity in lung cancer. Study as a whole: Alpha-chain detections were consistently fewer than beta-chain detections among the sequences.

CDR1 is LGHDT and CDR2 is YNNKEL in the germline V gene (reference sequence). The CDR3 is 15 amino acids. The V gene lost 0 bases and the J gene lost 4 bases, with 10 bases spanning the gap. Study-wide results and caveats: The study found that expanded intratumoral alpha and beta TCR counts tracked tumor mutation counts.

In TCRdb, the 5' RACE reads were re-called with MiXCR into one record per CDR3 protein. Of 9,500 to 10,000 distinct CDR3 sequences detected, roughly 51% appear once; the ten largest clones hold around 26%. Time point noted: sample taken at primary tumor resection. A total of some 70 untreated early-stage non-small cell lung cancer patients served as donors. A note on this clonotype: Its antigen is undetermined. Since the library was made to target alpha chains, this beta chain is a stray read and its abundance is not meaningful.

The sequence was collected from a female donor with early-stage non-small cell lung cancer. The V and J genes are TRBV3-1 and TRBJ2-1; TRBD1 is a possible D gene (6 bases). The sequencing used lung tumor tissue, collected at surgery. The CDR3 DNA reads TGTGCCAGCAGCCAAGAGGGGACACCTTACAATGAGCAGTTCTTC. Translating gives CASSQEGTPYNEQFF.